The sequence of this T cell receptor (beta chain) was determined in a study of T cell responses to AZD1222 COVID-19 vaccine. General study findings and limits: Only a handful of people who got AZD1222 tested seropositive at baseline.

Generated by immunoSEQ multiplex PCR, the TCRdb table keeps only in-frame clones and is missing some. The data hold around 140,000 clones, with approximately 92% observed a single time. Remarks on this clone: The antigen remains unidentified.

CDR1 is LGHDT, CDR2 YNNKEL, per germline (reference sequence). Trimming cost V 4 bases and J 5 bases; bases outside gene matches: 5. This CDR3 is 14 amino acids long. V gene TRBV3-1 (or the pseudogene TRBV3-2) combines with J gene TRBJ2-5, with 9 nucleotides matching TRBD1. The sequence came from an adult in good health. The material sequenced was peripheral blood, taken on day 0 of AZD1222 vaccination. The DNA for the CDR3 is TGTGCCAGCAGCCTAGGGACAGGGTGGGAGACCCAGTACTTC. Translated: CASSLGTGWETQYF.